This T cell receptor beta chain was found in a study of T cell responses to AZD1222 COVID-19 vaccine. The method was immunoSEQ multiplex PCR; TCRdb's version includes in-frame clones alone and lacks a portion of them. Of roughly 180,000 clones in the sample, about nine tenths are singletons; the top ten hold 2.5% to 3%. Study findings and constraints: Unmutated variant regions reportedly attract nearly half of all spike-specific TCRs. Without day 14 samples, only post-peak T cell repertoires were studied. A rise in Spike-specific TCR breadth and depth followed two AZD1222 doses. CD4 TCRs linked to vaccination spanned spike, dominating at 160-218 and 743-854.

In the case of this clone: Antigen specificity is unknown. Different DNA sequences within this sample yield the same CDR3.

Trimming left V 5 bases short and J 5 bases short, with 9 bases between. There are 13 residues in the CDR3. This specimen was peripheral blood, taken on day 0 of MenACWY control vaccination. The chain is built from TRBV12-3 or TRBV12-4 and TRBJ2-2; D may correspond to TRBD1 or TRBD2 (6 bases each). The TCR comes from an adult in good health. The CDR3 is CASSLGGTGELFF. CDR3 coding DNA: TGTGCCAGCAGTCTAGGGGGGACCGGGGAGCTGTTTTTT.